One and the same sample provided the 3 T cell receptor beta chains below, sequenced in a study of Tregs in tolerant kidney transplant recipients. The repertoire was sequenced with immunoSEQ multiplex PCR; TCRdb's copy has only in-frame clones and lacks some. The table lists about 50,000 clones, approximately 89% of them singletons. The nonmyeloablative bone marrow transplants came from related graft donors, with transient mixed chimerism. Here the sequenced sample was CD8+ T cells from blood (PBMCs), taken 12 months after the transplant. The receptors were sampled from a human patient who received a combined kidney and bone marrow transplant. Some T cells could come from the graft donor.

The J gene is TRBJ1-2, the V gene TRBV4-1, with 8 bases matching TRBD1. V lost 2 bases and J lost 2; bases outside the gene matches: 7. The CDR3 loop spans 16 amino acids. Germline values: CDR1 MGHRA, CDR2 YSYEKL. The CDR3 coding sequence is TGCGCCAGCAGCCAAACGCCCCGACAGGGGAACTATGGCTACACCTTC. Protein: CASSQTPRQGNYGYTF.

V usage is TRBV7-6 and J usage is TRBJ2-5; TRBD2 matches 11 bases. The germline V gene encodes CDR1 SGHVS and CDR2 FNYEAQ. J was trimmed by 5 bases and V by 8 bases; bases with no gene match: 10. CDR3 length: 15 amino acids. As DNA, the CDR3 is TGTGCCAGCGGTCTACTAGCGGGAGCGGGGGAGACCCAGTACTTC. Amino acids: CASGLLAGAGETQYF.

The gene calls are TRBV5-4 and TRBJ2-2; a possible D gene is TRBD2 (6 bases). The germline V gene has CDR1 SGHNT and CDR2 YYREEE (reference sequence). V shed 4 bases and J shed 3 bases, with 10 bases lying between them. The CDR3 is made up of 14 amino acids. CDR3 protein: CASSPGLDTGELFF. CDR3 nucleotide sequence: TGTGCCAGCAGCCCGGGACTCGACACCGGGGAGCTGTTTTTT.